One sample yielded the 28 T cell receptor beta chains listed below, sequenced in a study of shared clonotypes between healthy human individuals (dated by TCRdb to 2018 to 2021). Receptor libraries were prepared by the immunoSEQ multiplex PCR assay. TCRdb carries this immuneACCESS record with in-frame sequences only. Its versions omit some clonotypes, under half of them owing to an unresolved V gene in the studies checked, with the rest unexplained. The sample table records roughly 680,000 clones; 72% of these occur just once. More than 1.5% of the sample is in the top ten clones. Material for sequencing was memory CD4+ T cells sorted from blood. The sample's cell subset or site label is to be understood as: CD45RA-negative fraction. The source is a woman in her 30s in good health.

A single count supports this clone. The rearrangement joins TRBV2 to TRBJ1-2; tentative D call: TRBD1 (6 bases). V was clipped by 5 bases and J by 7 bases, with 14 bases between them. The CDR3 extends over 13 amino acids. The germline gives CDR1 SNHLY, CDR2 FYNNEI. Written as DNA, the CDR3 is TGTGCCAGCAGTCCAGGGGAACGAGGTGGCTACACCTTC. It yields the protein CASSPGERGGYTF.

The chain has TRBV5-1 and TRBJ2-2, with D possibly being TRBD2 (5 bases). The germline V and J ends were trimmed by 2 bases and 2 bases, with 10 bases remaining between them. Germline V CDR1 and CDR2: SGHRS, YFSETQ. This CDR3 has 15 residues. The CDR3 reads CASSLEGVNTGELFF. The CDR3 DNA reads TGCGCCAGCAGCTTAGAGGGAGTAAACACCGGGGAGCTGTTTTTT.

This sequence joins TRBV5-4 and TRBJ1-2, with a possible D match to TRBD1 (5 bases). This CDR3 has 13 residues. V was shortened by 0 bases and J by 9 bases, with 12 bases between the two germline ends. The germline gives CDR1 SGHNT, CDR2 YYREEE (reference sequence). The DNA of the CDR3 is TGTGCCAGCAGCTTGGAGGGGTTATTAAGCTACACCTTC. It yields the protein CASSLEGLLSYTF.

The chain uses TRBV2 and TRBJ2-7; D not certain. There are 14 residues in the CDR3. The V gene's germline CDR1 is SNHLY and CDR2 FYNNEI. The ends were cut back, 3 bases at V and 3 bases at J, with 12 bases in the middle. CDR3 in amino acids: CASSDSDLGYEQYF. DNA for the CDR3: TGTGCCAGCAGTGACAGCGACTTAGGCTACGAGCAGTACTTC.

J is TRBJ1-2 and V is TRBV28; TRBD1 agrees at 9 bases. This CDR3 is built from 14 residues. V lost 6 bases and J lost 2; bases outside the gene matches: 4. Germline CDR1 MDHEN, CDR2 SYDVKM. CDR3 in amino acids: CASSIQGANYGYTF. The CDR3 DNA reads TGTGCCAGCAGCATACAGGGGGCCAACTATGGCTACACCTTC.

This clone was observed a single time. DNA for the CDR3: TGCAGCGTCTCCGGGACTGACTCCTACGAGCAGTACTTC. Translating gives CSVSGTDSYEQYF. The chain recombines TRBV29-1 with TRBJ2-5; the D gene is possibly TRBD2 (6 bases). The closer fit of TRBJ2-7 to the DNA end suggests the J call may be wrong. Germline CDR1 SQVTM, CDR2 ANQGSEA. The CDR3 runs 13 residues.

This clone was detected a few times. The V and J genes are TRBV2 and TRBJ2-1; TRBD1 might be the D (5 bases). V was trimmed by 11 bases and J by 8 bases, leaving 22 bases between them. The CDR3 loop spans 14 amino acids. Germline V lookup: CDR1 SNHLY, CDR2 FYNNEI. The CDR3 DNA sequence: TGTGCCGGGAAACAGGTAGTTTCAGTCGATGAGCAGTTCTTC. Amino acid sequence: CAGKQVVSVDEQFF.

For the CDR3, the DNA is TGTGCCAGCAGAGAGGTCCGAAGATATGGAAACACCATATATTTT. Its protein is CASREVRRYGNTIYF. The chain carries TRBV6-5 and TRBJ1-3; D not certain. Trimming took 6 bases from V and 3 from J, leaving 15 bases between them. Germline V gives CDR1 MNHEY, CDR2 SVGAGI. This CDR3 is built from 15 residues.

Of note for this clone: The sample holds other DNA sequences that translate to the same CDR3. This sequence joins TRBV10-2 and TRBJ1-3; weak D call: TRBD1 (6 bases). V dropped 2 bases and J dropped 0 bases, with 8 bases sitting between them. The CDR3 consists of 15 residues. The germline CDR1 and CDR2 sequences are WSHSY and SAAADI. CDR3 region: CASSETGISGNTIYF. In nucleotides, the CDR3 is TGCGCCAGCAGTGAGACAGGGATCTCTGGAAACACCATATATTTT.

On this clone: A much larger clone differs by one base, so this may be a read error. The sample contains more than one DNA sequence encoding this CDR3. This chain links TRBV7-9 with TRBJ1-3; tentatively, D is TRBD1 (6 bases). V was pared by 1 base and J by 2 bases, with 6 bases between. CDR1 SEHNR and CDR2 FQNEAQ come from the germline V gene (reference sequence). CDR3 size: 14 residues. CDR3 residues: CASSLDRAGNTIYF. The CDR3 nucleotides are TGTGCCAGCAGCTTAGACAGGGCTGGAAACACCATATATTTT.

V is TRBV15 and J is TRBJ1-2; no definite D call. The CDR3 extends over 12 amino acids. V gave up 0 bases and J gave up 4 bases, with 3 bases separating them. CDR1 LNHNV and CDR2 YYDKDF come from the germline V gene (reference sequence). Written as DNA, the CDR3 is TGTGCCACCAGCAGAGACACCTATGGCTACACCTTC. Translation gives CATSRDTYGYTF.

V gene TRBV7-9 combines with J gene TRBJ2-2, with 8 bases fitting TRBD2. V dropped 6 bases and J dropped 4; count of bases not matched to a gene: 7. The CDR3 is made up of 15 amino acids. The germline gives CDR1 SEHNR, CDR2 FQNEAQ (reference sequence). CDR3 sequence reads: CASRIPGGGTGELFF. Here the CDR3 DNA reads TGTGCCAGCAGAATCCCCGGGGGGGGCACCGGGGAGCTGTTTTTT.

Of note for this clone: This sample includes further DNA sequences coding for the same CDR3. The rearrangement uses TRBV19 and TRBJ2-5, with 8 positions matching TRBD2. J lost 5 bases, V lost 4 bases, and 6 bases had no gene match. Germline CDR1 LNHDA, CDR2 SQIVND (reference sequence). This CDR3 is 14 amino acids long. The DNA for the CDR3 is TGTGCCAGTAGTACCGGGACTAGTAAGGAGACCCAGTACTTC. Protein product: CASSTGTSKETQYF.

The chain uses TRBV11-3 and TRBJ2-7, with TRBD1 identical over 9 bases. With 5 bases clipped from V and 4 bases from J, the junction kept 6 bases outside the gene matches. The CDR3 consists of 14 residues. The germline CDR1 and CDR2 sequences are SGHNT and YENEEA. The CDR3 coding sequence is TGTGCCAGCAGCCGCGGGACAGGGAGTTACGAGCAGTACTTC. Protein sequence: CASSRGTGSYEQYF.

This clone was observed a handful of times. The rearrangement links TRBV28 to TRBJ2-3; TRBD1 matches at 9 bases. This CDR3 is built from 15 residues. Germline V lookup: CDR1 MDHEN, CDR2 SYDVKM. V dropped 5 bases and J dropped 4; count of bases not matched to a gene: 7. The CDR3 nucleotides are TGTGCCAGCAGTCCAAGACAGGGGGTAGCAGATACGCAGTATTTT. Translating gives CASSPRQGVADTQYF.

This clone has a count of ten or more. Additional DNA sequences in this sample encode the identical CDR3. This sequence joins TRBV5-1 and TRBJ2-5; possible D gene TRBD2, 6 bases. CDR3 length: 15 residues. The germline V gene encodes CDR1 SGHRS and CDR2 YFSETQ. Trimming stripped 0 bases from V and 3 bases from J, with 12 bases between. The CDR3 DNA reads TGCGCCAGCAGCTTGGGCTCCTCGGGAGAAGAGACCCAGTACTTC. Translating gives CASSLGSSGEETQYF.

Worth noting for this clone: In the same sample, other DNA sequences code for this CDR3. This chain joins TRBV2 and TRBJ2-7; the D gene is possibly TRBD1 (6 bases). Trimming pared 6 bases from V and 3 bases from J, leaving 9 bases between. The CDR3 loop spans 12 amino acids. CDR1 is SNHLY and CDR2 is FYNNEI in the germline V gene. The CDR3 DNA is TGTGCCAGCAGCAGGGGAAGCTACGAGCAGTACTTC. Its protein is CASSRGSYEQYF.

The rearrangement joins TRBV28 to TRBJ2-7; 9 bases align to TRBD1. The V segment lost 7 bases and the J segment 7 bases; nucleotides outside the gene matches: 2. This CDR3 spans 11 amino acids. The germline V gene encodes CDR1 MDHEN and CDR2 SYDVKM. In DNA form, the CDR3 reads TGTGCCAGCAACAGGGGGCTAGAGCAGTACTTC. Its protein product is CASNRGLEQYF.

J is TRBJ1-1 and V is TRBV27; TRBD1 might be the D (6 bases). Germline CDR1 and CDR2: MNHEY and SMNVEV (reference sequence). This CDR3 is 14 amino acids long. The germline V and J ends were trimmed by 8 bases and 3 bases, with 16 bases remaining between them. CDR3 in DNA: TGTGCCAGCCGCGTTTTCGGGGGCCACACTGAAGCTTTCTTT. This sequence encodes CASRVFGGHTEAFF.

Regarding this clone: The sample holds other DNA sequences that translate to the same CDR3. J is TRBJ2-1 and V is TRBV28; 13 bases are a match to TRBD2. The V segment lost 7 bases and the J segment 0 bases; nucleotides outside the gene matches: 6. The germline V gene encodes CDR1 MDHEN and CDR2 SYDVKM. The CDR3 length is 17 residues. As DNA, the CDR3 is TGTGCCAGCACCGGGACTAGCGGGAAAAGCTCCTACAATGAGCAGTTCTTC. Its translation: CASTGTSGKSSYNEQFF. The full variable domain, with the rest looked up from reference TRBV28 and TRBJ2-1, is DVKVTQSSRYLVKRTGEKVFLECVQDMDHENMFWYRQDPGLGLRLIYFSYDVKMKEKGDIPEGYSVSREKKERFSLILESASTNQTSMYLCASTGTSGKSSYNEQFFGPGTRLTVL.

The chain couples TRBV6-5 to TRBJ1-3; 9 positions match TRBD1. CDR3 length equals 15 residues. Germline V lookup: CDR1 MNHEY, CDR2 SVGAGI. V shed 2 bases and J 6 bases; nucleotides not matched to a gene: 5. Here the CDR3 DNA reads TGTGCCAGCAGTTACGAGGGGACAGGGTTAAACACCATATATTTT. Its protein is CASSYEGTGLNTIYF.

This clone came up once. V and J are TRBV25-1 and TRBJ2-3; D is ambiguous. This CDR3 spans 13 amino acids. Germline CDR1 is MGHDK and CDR2 is SYGVNS. V was cut by 8 bases and J by 6 bases, with 15 bases left in between. CDR3 loop: CASSLWGADTQYF. The CDR3 DNA reads TGTGCCAGCTCCTTGTGGGGTGCGGATACGCAGTATTTT.

The chain employs TRBV6-6 and TRBJ1-5; D gene ambiguous. This CDR3 comprises 15 residues. Germline values: CDR1 MNHNY, CDR2 SVGAGI (reference sequence). Trimming pared 2 bases from V and 0 bases from J, leaving 8 bases between. CDR3 amino acids: CASSYNGYSNQPQHF. The CDR3 bases are TGTGCCAGCAGTTACAACGGATATAGCAATCAGCCCCAGCATTTT.

The J gene is TRBJ2-7, the V gene TRBV18; possibly TRBD1 for D (7 bases). V lost 5 bases, J lost 3 bases, and 11 bases lay in between. CDR1 and CDR2 (germline): KGHSH, LQKENI. The CDR3 contains 13 residues. This chain's CDR3 is CASSAGQYYEQYF. CDR3 DNA sequence: TGTGCCAGCTCAGCGGGACAGTACTACGAGCAGTACTTC.

The rearrangement links TRBV29-1 to TRBJ2-5, with D tentatively TRBD2 (6 bases). The CDR3 loop spans 14 amino acids. Trimming cost V 3 bases and J 0 bases, with 11 bases left between them. Germline V gene sequence: CDR1 SQVTM, CDR2 ANQGSEA. CDR3 in DNA: TGCAGCGTTGAGGTAGCGGCCTACCAAGAGACCCAGTACTTC. It specifies CSVEVAAYQETQYF.

The chain is built from TRBV11-3 and TRBJ2-1, with D possibly being TRBD1 (6 bases). The CDR3 contains 14 residues. V shed 0 bases and J shed 9 bases, with 12 bases lying between them. Looked up from germline, CDR1 is SGHNT and CDR2 is YENEEA. The chain's CDR3 is CASSLDPLGGEQFF. The DNA for the CDR3 is TGTGCCAGCAGCTTAGATCCATTAGGGGGTGAGCAGTTCTTC.

This clone was observed a handful of times. The chain is built from TRBV5-1 and TRBJ1-1; 7 nucleotides line up with TRBD1. This CDR3 is 14 amino acids long. From germline, CDR1 is SGHRS and CDR2 YFSETQ. V lost 4 bases and J lost 4; bases outside the gene matches: 7. The CDR3 region is CASSRQGAGTEAFF. As DNA, the CDR3 is TGCGCCAGCAGCCGACAGGGAGCGGGCACTGAAGCTTTCTTT.

This clone came up once. The V call is TRBV19, the J call TRBJ1-4; D gene unclear. The CDR3 extends over 14 amino acids. The V gene's germline CDR1 is LNHDA and CDR2 SQIVND (reference sequence). Trimming took 2 bases from V and 8 from J, leaving 12 bases between them. CDR3 amino acids: CASSITKGREKLFF. CDR3 nucleotide sequence: TGTGCCAGTAGTATAACGAAGGGTAGGGAAAAACTGTTTTTT.